One T cell receptor beta chain is described in this entry. This entry comes from a study of control samples from healthy donors and cancer patients. The repertoire was sequenced with immunoSEQ multiplex PCR; TCRdb's copy has only in-frame clones and lacks some. This table has approximately 120,000 clones, about 88% appearing once. From germline, CDR1 is SGDLS and CDR2 YYNGEE. This CDR3 has 19 residues. V lost 0 bases to trimming and J lost 2 bases; unmatched junction nucleotides: 14. The sequence was collected from a man between 18 and 35 years old in good health. Sequencing was performed on blood. The chain combines TRBV9 with TRBJ2-3; TRBD2 aligns across 8 bases. CDR3 nucleotides: TGTGCCAGCAGCGTAGTCCCCCGGATGGTAGCGGGAACCACAGATACGCAGTATTTT. This encodes CASSVVPRMVAGTTDTQYF. Supplemented by reference TRBV9 and TRBJ2-3, the full variable domain reads DSGVTQTPKHLITATGQRVTLRCSPRSGDLSVYWYQQSLDQGLQFLIQYYNGEERAKGNILERFSAQQFPDLHSELNLSSLELGDSALYFCASSVVPRMVAGTTDTQYFGPGTRLTVL.